The 22 T cell receptor beta chains presented below share a single source sample, sequenced in a study of shared clonotypes between healthy human individuals (dated by TCRdb to the early 2020s). The library was obtained by the immunoSEQ multiplex PCR assay. TCRdb's version of the immuneACCESS table is confined to in-frame rearrangements and falls short of the full clone set. An unresolved V gene accounts for under half of the shortfall where checked; the remainder is of unknown origin. This sample comprises about 380,000 clones, about 96% of them detected only once. The ten largest clones take up around 0.29% of the sample. What was sequenced was memory CD8+ T cells sorted from blood. Per the publication, the cell subset or site label means: CD45RO+ cells pooled with CCR7-negative TemRA cells. These receptors were taken from a man between 25 and 39 years old in good health.

The V and J genes are TRBV7-2 and TRBJ2-5, with D hard to call. The V gene lost 5 bases and the J gene lost 5 bases, with 15 bases spanning the gap. In germline, CDR1 is SGHTA, CDR2 FQGNSA. The CDR3 runs 14 residues. For the CDR3, the DNA is TGTGCCAGCAGCGATTGGATAGGCTTGGAGACCCAGTACTTC. It specifies CASSDWIGLETQYF.

V gene TRBV12-5 combines with J gene TRBJ2-5, with D unclear. In germline, CDR1 is LGHNT, CDR2 FRNRAP. The CDR3 runs 15 residues. Trimming cost V 2 bases and J 4 bases, with 14 bases left between them. Written as DNA, the CDR3 is TGTGCTAGTGGTTTGCCCCGGGCAGTGGGAGAGACCCAGTACTTC. It specifies CASGLPRAVGETQYF.

The gene calls are TRBV18 and TRBJ2-7, with D perhaps TRBD2 (6 bases). The germline V gene has CDR1 KGHSH and CDR2 LQKENI. The CDR3 length is 13 residues. Between the trimmed V and J ends, which lost 8 bases and 2 bases, there was a span of 13 bases. The CDR3 DNA follows: TGTGCCAGCGGTACAGCGGGTCCCTACGAGCAGTACTTC. Translating it yields CASGTAGPYEQYF.

The rearrangement links TRBV4-1 to TRBJ1-1; TRBD1 agrees at 8 bases. Losses at the gene ends were 0 bases for V and 0 bases for J; bases not matched to a gene: 3. Germline CDR1 MGHRA, CDR2 YSYEKL. This CDR3 comprises 16 residues. The CDR3 sequence: CASSQDRDRLNTEAFF. In DNA, the CDR3 is TGCGCCAGCAGCCAAGATAGGGACAGGTTGAACACTGAAGCTTTCTTT.

This chain joins TRBV2 and TRBJ2-2; 7 positions agree with TRBD2. The V gene's germline CDR1 is SNHLY and CDR2 FYNNEI. The CDR3 runs to 14 residues. The V and J ends lost 10 bases and 6 bases, in that order; junction bases with no gene match: 11. CDR3 DNA sequence: TGTGCCACCGACACATTAGCGGGTCCCGGGGAGCTGTTTTTT. This codes for CATDTLAGPGELFF.

The rearrangement joins TRBV2 to TRBJ2-7; TRBD1 might be the D (5 bases). Trimming cost V 7 bases and J 2 bases, with 9 bases left between them. This CDR3 contains 12 residues. Germline CDR1 SNHLY, CDR2 FYNNEI. CDR3 amino acids: CASNRPTYEQYF. The CDR3 nucleotides read TGTGCCAGCAACAGGCCCACCTACGAGCAGTACTTC.

As DNA, the CDR3 is TGTGCCAGCAGTCATACAGGGGTTCCCTCCTACGAGCAGTACTTC. Translating gives CASSHTGVPSYEQYF. The gene calls are TRBV6-1 and TRBJ2-7, with 7 bases that match TRBD1. V gave up 5 bases and J gave up 0 bases; unmatched junction bases: 7. Germline assignment: CDR1 MNHNS and CDR2 SASEGT. The CDR3 is 15 residues long.

This chain joins TRBV7-2 and TRBJ2-3; the D gene is possibly TRBD2 (6 bases). There are 15 residues in the CDR3. Looked up from germline, CDR1 is SGHTA and CDR2 is FQGNSA. Trimming pared 5 bases from V and 0 bases from J, leaving 12 bases between. DNA for the CDR3: TGTGCCAGCAGCAGGGGCCTAGCGAGCACAGATACGCAGTATTTT. The encoded protein is CASSRGLASTDTQYF.

The chain couples TRBV19 to TRBJ2-4; 8 nucleotides match TRBD1. CDR1 LNHDA and CDR2 SQIVND come from the germline V gene (reference sequence). This CDR3 is 18 amino acids long. The J segment lost 3 bases and the V segment lost 2 bases, leaving 12 bases of the junction unmatched. The CDR3 nucleotides read TGTGCCAGTAGTATAAAACCCCCAGGGGGCGCGGACAAAAACATTCAGTACTTC. Amino acids: CASSIKPPGGADKNIQYF.

This clone was seen only once. The chain is built from TRBV11-2 and TRBJ2-2, with TRBD2 matching over 10 bases. CDR3 length equals 16 residues. Per germline, CDR1 SGHAT and CDR2 FQNNGV. With V trimmed by 5 bases and J by 1 base, 4 bases remained unmatched. CDR3 sequence reads: CASSTRLAGNTGELFF. In DNA, the CDR3 is TGTGCCAGCAGCACCCGACTAGCGGGGAACACCGGGGAGCTGTTTTTT.

The genes are TRBV29-1 and TRBJ2-1, with 14 nucleotides matching TRBD2. The CDR3 has 17 residues. Losses at the gene ends were 4 bases for V and 2 bases for J; bases not matched to a gene: 7. Germline V CDR1 and CDR2: SQVTM, ANQGSEA. Written as DNA, the CDR3 is TGCAGCGTTGGGACTAGCGGGAGGAGGTTCCCCTACAATGAGCAGTTCTTC. This gives the protein CSVGTSGRRFPYNEQFF.

The genes are TRBV28 and TRBJ1-5; D uncertain. The CDR3 covers 15 residues. From germline, CDR1 is MDHEN and CDR2 SYDVKM. V lost 8 bases and J 1 base, leaving 15 bases between the germline ends. The CDR3, as DNA: TGTGCCAGCCGAAAAGAAGGGTTCAGCAATCAGCCCCAGCATTTT. Its protein product is CASRKEGFSNQPQHF.

The V and J genes are TRBV9 and TRBJ1-1, with a possible D match to TRBD1 (6 bases). Per germline, CDR1 SGDLS and CDR2 YYNGEE. V was shortened by 4 bases and J by 1 base, with 11 bases between the two germline ends. The length of the CDR3 is 14 residues. The CDR3 reads CASSPQTGNTEAFF. The CDR3 region has the DNA TGTGCCAGCAGCCCCCAGACAGGGAACACTGAAGCTTTCTTT.

J is TRBJ1-5 and V is TRBV28, with D tentatively TRBD1 (5 bases). V gave up 5 bases and J gave up 2 bases, with 7 bases separating them. The germline gives CDR1 MDHEN, CDR2 SYDVKM. The CDR3 sequence is 13 residues long. CDR3 sequence reads: CASSVGGNQPQHF. In DNA, the CDR3 is TGTGCCAGCAGTGTAGGGGGCAATCAGCCCCAGCATTTT.

This chain joins TRBV10-2 and TRBJ2-3; 8 bases align to TRBD2. The junction had 4 bases not matched to a gene; V was cut back by 7 bases and J by 1 base. Germline lookup yields CDR1 WSHSY and CDR2 SAAADI. The CDR3 has 14 residues. For the CDR3, the DNA is TGCGCCAGCACTGGACTAGCCGGCACAGATACGCAGTATTTT. Its translation is CASTGLAGTDTQYF.

The rearrangement links TRBV27 to TRBJ2-1; perhaps TRBD2 as D (5 bases). The germline V gene has CDR1 MNHEY and CDR2 SMNVEV (reference sequence). This CDR3 comprises 15 residues. The V gene lost 2 bases and the J gene lost 0 bases, with 8 bases spanning the gap. CDR3 region: CASSLRRSSYNEQFF. CDR3 DNA: TGTGCCAGCAGTTTAAGGAGGAGCTCCTACAATGAGCAGTTCTTC.

J is TRBJ2-1 and V is TRBV28, with 11 bases fitting TRBD2. Looked up from germline, CDR1 is MDHEN and CDR2 is SYDVKM. V gave up 7 bases and J gave up 4 bases; unmatched junction bases: 12. The CDR3 has 17 residues. CDR3 coding DNA: TGTGCCAGCAAGACCCTAGCCGGACTAGCGGGTTACAATGAGCAGTTCTTC. Amino acids: CASKTLAGLAGYNEQFF.

The DNA for the CDR3 is TGCGCCAGCAGTGAGGGGACGACAGGGACGGATTTCCTGACTTTC. Protein sequence: CASSEGTTGTDFLTF. The chain combines TRBV10-1 with TRBJ2-6; TRBD1 agrees at 7 bases. Trimming removed 2 bases from V and 14 bases from J; junction bases left unmatched: 12. CDR1 and CDR2 from the germline V gene are WNHNN and SYGVQD (reference sequence). This CDR3 spans 15 amino acids.

The genes are TRBV2 and TRBJ2-2, with D unclear. The length of the CDR3 is 13 residues. Trimming took off 7 bases at V and 6 bases at J, with 12 bases between the two ends. Germline values: CDR1 SNHLY, CDR2 FYNNEI. The CDR3 sequence: CASKRPTPGELFF. In DNA form, the CDR3 reads TGTGCCAGCAAGAGACCAACACCCGGGGAGCTGTTTTTT. The complete variable domain, with remaining parts taken from reference TRBV2 and TRBJ2-2, reads EPEVTQTPSHQVTQMGQEVILRCVPISNHLYFYWYRQILGQKVEFLVSFYNNEISEKSEIFDDQFSVERPDGSNFTLKIRSTKLEDSAMYFCASKRPTPGELFFGEGSRLTVL.

As for this clone: Other DNA sequences in this specimen translate into the identical CDR3. The gene calls are TRBV5-6 and TRBJ1-3; D is unclear. Germline V gene sequence: CDR1 SGHDT, CDR2 YYEEEE. CDR3 length: 15 residues. The V gene lost 0 bases and the J gene lost 0 bases, with 7 bases spanning the gap. The CDR3 DNA reads TGTGCCAGCAGCTTGGGTCCCAGCTCTGGAAACACCATATATTTT. It encodes CASSLGPSSGNTIYF. Full variable domain (outside the CDR3, taken from reference TRBV5-6 and TRBJ1-3): DAGVTQSPTHLIKTRGQQVTLRCSPKSGHDTVSWYQQALGQGPQFIFQYYEEEERQRGNFPDRFSGHQFPNYSSELNVNALLLGDSALYLCASSLGPSSGNTIYFGEGSWLTVV.

As regards this clone: Other DNA sequences in this specimen translate into the identical CDR3. V gene TRBV11-2 combines with J gene TRBJ2-7; D gene ambiguous. Deletions cut 4 bases from V and 3 bases from J, with 4 bases between. CDR1 is SGHAT and CDR2 is FQNNGV in the germline V gene. The CDR3 is made up of 11 amino acids. The CDR3 here is CASSSFYEQYF. CDR3 bases: TGTGCCAGCAGCTCCTTCTACGAGCAGTACTTC.

V gene TRBV25-1 combines with J gene TRBJ1-5; D unclear. Germline-derived CDR1 and CDR2 are MGHDK and SYGVNS. Trimming left V 3 bases short and J 5 bases short, with 14 bases between. CDR3 size: 15 residues. As DNA, the CDR3 is TGTGCCAGCAGTGAGGGAGGGATGGTAGATCAGCCCCAGCATTTT. As protein: CASSEGGMVDQPQHF.